A selection of T cell receptor beta chains follows, all from one sample in a study of beta chain features in type 1 diabetes. Some clones are missing from TCRdb's copy, which holds only in-frame ones; the method was immunoSEQ multiplex PCR. This sample has roughly 150,000 clones; 11% occur once, and the top ten carry around 2.1%. The sequenced material came from central memory CD4+ T cells from blood. The receptors shown here come from a man between 18 and 35 years old in good health. CDR3s leave out the opening cysteine and the closing phenylalanine or tryptophan. The order of the fields is V gene, J gene, clone size, CDR3 protein. For some rows the clone size is stated as once, few or many, or as a class when expanded; others skip it.

TRBV14	TRBJ2-2	NA	ASSYRRDRGAGELF
TRBV11-2	TRBJ2-7	few	ASSFSPALSYEQY
TRBV7-2	TRBJ1-5	NA	ASSSNPSQPQH
TRBV7-2	TRBJ2-7	NA	ASSPTSGVSYEQY
TRBV7-2	TRBJ2-7	NA	ASSRTGHLLLGYEQY
TRBV4-1	TRBJ2-3	few	ASSHPASGGTDTQY
TRBV20-1	TRBJ1-1	few	SRTGETEAF
TRBV28	TRBJ2-7	few	ASQGRDEQY
TRBV2	TRBJ2-5	few	ASSVGSQETQY
TRBV4-3	TRBJ1-1	NA	ASSQEQGAYIRTEAF
TRBV14	TRBJ2-3	many	ASSSLAGRGTDTQY
TRBV30	TRBJ2-7	NA	AWSVKRGGSSYEQY
TRBV5-1	TRBJ2-5	NA	ASSLAETQY